The 13 T cell receptor beta chains in this list originate from one sample, sequenced in a study of T cells in Graves' hyperthyroidism and ophthalmopathy (dated by TCRdb to 2018 to 2020). Library construction relied on multiplex PCR. The sequencing machine was an Illumina HiSeq 2000. TCR beta CDR3 regions were amplified from RNA transcripts. The TCR CDR3 was subjected to a first round of RT-PCR using the HTBI primer set and the Qiagen OneStep RT-PCR kit. The public reads were reanalyzed by TCRdb: fastp trimming at Q25, MiXCR alignment, in-frame beta chains only. Identical CDR3 protein sequences are pooled into one entry, listed with their most common genes and DNA. This sample lists over 650,000 distinct CDR3 sequences; over 40% were detected once. The ten top clones hold under 8.5% of the sample. The sequencing input was peripheral blood or thyroid tissue (not recorded which). These receptors were taken from an adult man with Graves' disease, either hyperthyroidism or ophthalmopathy (not recorded which).

This clonotype was seen a handful of times. V usage is TRBV7-9 and J usage is TRBJ1-6; D unresolved. Trimming stripped 5 bases from V and 6 bases from J, with 8 bases between. The CDR3 sequence is 13 residues long. CDR1 SEHNR and CDR2 FQNEAQ come from the germline V gene (reference sequence). The CDR3: CASSKDGNSPLHF. Here the CDR3 DNA reads TGTGCCAGCAGCAAAGACGGTAATTCACCCCTCCACTTT.

This chain uses TRBV2 with TRBJ1-2, with 8 bases fitting TRBD1. The V and J ends lost 3 bases and 6 bases, in that order; junction bases with no gene match: 6. The germline CDR1 and CDR2 sequences are SNHLY and FYNNEI. This CDR3 has 14 residues. CDR3 bases: TGTGCCAGCAGTGATGCGGACAGGGAGCATGGCTACACCTTC. Protein sequence: CASSDADREHGYTF.

Worth noting for this clonotype: With a much larger clone just one base away, this may be a read error. The genes are TRBV2 and TRBJ2-7; D ambiguous. This CDR3 has 12 amino acids. Per the germline V gene, CDR1 is SNHLY and CDR2 is FYNNEI. V lost 6 bases and J 2 bases, leaving 8 bases between the germline ends. The CDR3 region is CASSASPYEQYF. The DNA of the CDR3 is TGTGCCAGCAGCGCGTCCCCCTACGAGCAGTACTTC.

This clonotype is a singleton in its sample. CDR3 in amino acids: CSVRVQQTEAFF. The CDR3 DNA sequence: TGCAGCGTTAGGGTCCAGCAGACTGAAGCTTTCTTT. The chain employs TRBV29-1 and TRBJ1-1; D not certain. Trimming removed 5 bases at V and 5 bases at J, with 12 bases between. Germline loops: CDR1 SQVTM, CDR2 ANQGSEA. The CDR3 extends over 12 amino acids.

The chain recombines TRBV10-3 with TRBJ2-5, with D perhaps given as TRBD1 or TRBD2 (5 bases each). From germline, CDR1 is ENHRY and CDR2 SYGVKD. Trimming took off 10 bases at V and 5 bases at J, with 26 bases between the two ends. The CDR3 runs to 16 residues. The CDR3 DNA reads as TGTGCCACCGGTAGAGGGGATGGCTATGGCGGTGAGACCCAGTACTTC. Translation: CATGRGDGYGGETQYF.

This clonotype has only a few counts. The chain combines TRBV29-1 with TRBJ2-2; tentative D call: TRBD1 (6 bases). The CDR3 consists of 13 residues. Germline CDR1 is SQVTM and CDR2 is ANQGSEA. V was pared by 5 bases and J by 4 bases, with 11 bases between. CDR3 bases: TGCAGCGTTTCTACAGGGTTCACCGGGGAGCTGTTTTTT. Translated, it gives CSVSTGFTGELFF.

Only a few counts were recorded for this clonotype. This chain connects TRBV12-3 or TRBV12-4 to TRBJ2-7, with 10 bases matching TRBD1. The CDR3 covers 14 residues. With V trimmed by 6 bases and J by 6 bases, 8 bases remained unmatched. As DNA, the CDR3 is TGTGCCAGCAGGGAGACAGGGGGCGCGGCCGAGCAGTACTTC. This codes for CASRETGGAAEQYF.

This sequence joins TRBV10-3 and TRBJ1-1, with D unresolved. Trimming removed 6 bases at V and 3 bases at J, with 14 bases between. CDR3 length equals 14 residues. In germline, CDR1 is ENHRY, CDR2 SYGVKD. In nucleotides, the CDR3 is TGTGCCATCAGCGACCGAGGGAGGGACACTGAAGCTTTCTTT. Translation: CAISDRGRDTEAFF.

This clonotype was picked up many times. As DNA, the CDR3 is TGTGCCAGCAGCTACTACGACAGGGAGTATGGCTACACCTTC. Translating gives CASSYYDREYGYTF. The chain combines TRBV7-9 with TRBJ1-2; TRBD1 matches at 7 bases. The CDR3 length is 14 residues. Germline V gene data show CDR1 as SEHNR and CDR2 as FQNEAQ (reference sequence). V gave up 4 bases and J gave up 5 bases; unmatched junction bases: 7.

This clonotype was seen only a few times. The J gene is TRBJ2-5, the V gene TRBV7-9; 9 nucleotides agree with TRBD2. Trimming took 6 bases from V and 0 from J; bases not matched to a gene: 11. Germline assignment: CDR1 SEHNR and CDR2 FQNEAQ (reference sequence). The CDR3 covers 17 residues. The CDR3: CASRPYQREANQETQYF. As DNA, the CDR3 is TGTGCCAGCAGACCGTACCAGCGGGAGGCAAACCAAGAGACCCAGTACTTC.

Concerning this clonotype: It may be a read error: a sequence one base away is much more abundant. The chain recombines TRBV19 with TRBJ1-5, with a weak D call TRBD1 (6 bases). CDR3 length: 14 amino acids. Germline V gives CDR1 LNHDA, CDR2 SQIVND (reference sequence). The CDR3 nucleotides are TGTACCAGTAGTACCGACAGGAGCAATCAGCCCCAGCATTTT. Translated: CTSSTDRSNQPQHF.

This chain joins TRBV7-3 and TRBJ1-5, with D tentatively TRBD1 (6 bases). The V gene's germline CDR1 is SGHTA and CDR2 FQGTGA. V lost 5 bases and J lost 5, with 13 bases in between. This CDR3 is built from 14 residues. Written as DNA, the CDR3 is TGTGCCAGCAGCGTTGGACAGAGGGATCAGCCCCAGCATTTT. Translated: CASSVGQRDQPQHF.

This clonotype was seen only a few times. The rearrangement links TRBV2 to TRBJ1-2, with D tentatively TRBD1 (6 bases). Trimming pared 7 bases from V and 0 bases from J, leaving 15 bases between. Germline values: CDR1 SNHLY, CDR2 FYNNEI. The CDR3 spans 15 residues. CDR3 nucleotides: TGTGCCAGCATTGGGGGGCTTATAGCTAACTATGGCTACACCTTC. This encodes CASIGGLIANYGYTF.